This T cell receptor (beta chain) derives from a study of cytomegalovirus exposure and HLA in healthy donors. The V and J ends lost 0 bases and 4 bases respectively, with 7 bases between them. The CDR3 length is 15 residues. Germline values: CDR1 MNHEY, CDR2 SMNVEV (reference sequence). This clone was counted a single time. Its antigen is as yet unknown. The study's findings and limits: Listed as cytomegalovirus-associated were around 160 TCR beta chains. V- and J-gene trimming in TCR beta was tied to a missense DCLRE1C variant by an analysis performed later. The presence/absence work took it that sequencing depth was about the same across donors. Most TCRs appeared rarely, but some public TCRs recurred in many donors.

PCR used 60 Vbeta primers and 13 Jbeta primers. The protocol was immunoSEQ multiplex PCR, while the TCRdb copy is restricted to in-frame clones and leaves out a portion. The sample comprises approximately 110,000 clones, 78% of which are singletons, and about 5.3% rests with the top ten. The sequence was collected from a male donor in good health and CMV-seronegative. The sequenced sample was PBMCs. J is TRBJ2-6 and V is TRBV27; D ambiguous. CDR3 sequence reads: CASSLSGVGANVLTF. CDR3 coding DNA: TGTGCCAGCAGTTTATCAGGAGTGGGGGCCAACGTCCTGACTTTC.